This T cell receptor beta chain appears in the sequencing data of a study of T cell repertoires in cytomegalovirus infection. TCRdb reprocessed the reads with MiXCR, giving one entry per CDR3 protein. The table lists hundreds of thousands of distinct CDR3 sequences, roughly 30% of them singletons. Germline V lookup: CDR1 SGHVS, CDR2 FQNEAQ. Trimming cost V 5 bases and J 7 bases, with 15 bases left between them. The CDR3 is 14 residues long. Study results and caveats: There were HLA-C-restricted CMV-specific TCR beta clonotypes dominating the ex vivo response.

Remarks on this clonotype: Its antigen is still unknown.

V and J are TRBV7-8 and TRBJ1-5; D remains unclear. The sample here was cultured PBMCs, taken from culture after CMV antigen stimulation. The clonotype originates from a human donor in good health (CMV status not recorded). Some clones in this sample may be carry-over from other donors' samples. The CDR3 DNA follows: TGTGCCAGCAGCGACGGCGGAAACAAGCAGCCCCAGCATTTT. Translation: CASSDGGNKQPQHF.